Listed below are T cell receptor beta chains from one sample, sequenced in a study of cytomegalovirus exposure and HLA in healthy donors. Generated by immunoSEQ multiplex PCR, the TCRdb table keeps only in-frame clones and is missing some. The sample includes around 52,000 clones, about 86% of them seen just once. Specimen: PBMCs. These receptors all stem from a man in his forties in good health and CMV-seronegative. CDR3s include the opening cysteine and the closing phenylalanine or tryptophan. A D gene is named only where the DNA matches it firmly. Where a row states a size, it is once, few, many or the class of an expanded clone; other rows omit it.

CDR3 DNA	CDR3 protein	clone size	J gene	D gene	V gene
TGTGCCAGCGGGGCTACAGAAAACATTCAGTACTTC	CASGATENIQYF	.	TRBJ2-4	.	TRBV6-6
TGTGCCAGTAGTACCACAGGGGCGGAGACCCAGTACTTC	CASSTTGAETQYF	.	TRBJ2-5	TRBD1	TRBV19
TGTGCCAGCAGCCCGACCGGGACAGGGATCTATGGCTACACCTTC	CASSPTGTGIYGYTF	.	TRBJ1-2	TRBD1	TRBV7-2
TGTGCCAGCAGCTTAGATCGAACTCGGACAGGGGGTTCGGGCTACACCTTC	CASSLDRTRTGGSGYTF	.	TRBJ1-2	TRBD1	TRBV7-6
TGTGCCAGCAGCTTGGCCAGGGTAAACAATGAGCAGTTCTTC	CASSLARVNNEQFF	once	TRBJ2-1	.	TRBV5-4
TGTGCCAGCCGACAGGGGAATCAGCCCCAGCATTTT	CASRQGNQPQHF	.	TRBJ1-5	TRBD1	TRBV19
TGCGCCAGCAGCCCGGACAGAATGAACACTGAAGCTTTCTTT	CASSPDRMNTEAFF	.	TRBJ1-1	.	TRBV5-1
TGTGCCAGCAGCACCCTAGCGGGGGGCGGTGTTGAGCAGTTCTTC	CASSTLAGGGVEQFF	.	TRBJ2-1	TRBD2	TRBV14
TGTGCCAGTAGTATTGGGTGGACAGGGTACACCGGGGAGCTGTTTTTT	CASSIGWTGYTGELFF	few	TRBJ2-2	TRBD1	TRBV19
TGTGCCAGCAGTAGGACAACAAACACAGATACGCAGTATTTT	CASSRTTNTDTQYF	.	TRBJ2-3	.	TRBV25-1
TGCGCCAGCAGTGCCAGGGAGGGTAAGGGCAATCAGCCCCAGCATTTT	CASSAREGKGNQPQHF	.	TRBJ1-5	.	TRBV10-1
TGCGCCAGCAGCAGTACAGGGGAACGTAATGAAAAACTGTTTTTT	CASSSTGERNEKLFF	few	TRBJ1-4	TRBD1	TRBV5-1
TGCGCCAGCAGCCAAGGACAGGGGGCGAGTACCGGGGAGCTGTTTTTT	CASSQGQGASTGELFF	.	TRBJ2-2	TRBD1	TRBV4-1
TGTGCCAGCAGCTTAATTGTAGCGGGGGGGCTCGGAGATACGCAGTATTTT	CASSLIVAGGLGDTQYF	.	TRBJ2-3	TRBD2	TRBV11-2
TGTGCCAGTAGTCTCGGGGTAAGCTCTGGCTACACCTTC	CASSLGVSSGYTF	.	TRBJ1-2	.	TRBV19
TGTGCCAGCAGCTTAGATGGGGCAGGGCCCCGTGGTAACGATGGCTACACCTTC	CASSLDGAGPRGNDGYTF	.	TRBJ1-2	.	TRBV11-3
TGTGCCAGCAGCTTGGCACTAGATAATGAGCAGTTCTTC	CASSLALDNEQFF	.	TRBJ2-1	.	TRBV5-4
TGCGCCAGCAGCTCAGGACAGGGGCCGATAGGGCAGTTCTTC	CASSSGQGPIGQFF	.	TRBJ2-1	TRBD1	TRBV5-1